The rows below give T cell receptor beta chains drawn from one sample of a study of cytomegalovirus exposure and HLA in healthy donors. This table comes from immunoSEQ multiplex PCR, and its TCRdb copy is limited to in-frame clones, with some not included. This sample has some 180,000 clones, with roughly 78% found just once. The sample was PBMCs. Receptor source: a woman aged 25 to 45 in good health and CMV-seropositive. CDR3s include the opening cysteine and the closing phenylalanine or tryptophan. The order of the fields is J gene, V gene, CDR3 protein.

J gene: TRBJ2-1
V gene: TRBV7-9
CDR3 protein: CASSLVGRRGYNEQFF

J gene: TRBJ1-3
V gene: TRBV5-1
CDR3 protein: CASSTNPGQGSGNTIYF

J gene: TRBJ1-2
V gene: TRBV5-4
CDR3 protein: CASSLAGTVGYTF

J gene: TRBJ1-1
V gene: TRBV10-3
CDR3 protein: CAISVTDRESEAFF

J gene: TRBJ2-2
V gene: TRBV4-1
CDR3 protein: CASSQGGLAALNTGELFF

J gene: TRBJ1-1
V gene: TRBV19
CDR3 protein: CASSIPQGEAFF

J gene: TRBJ1-5
V gene: TRBV27
CDR3 protein: CASSERQGAGQPQHF

J gene: TRBJ2-7
V gene: TRBV5-6
CDR3 protein: CASSLYGNEQYF

J gene: TRBJ2-1
V gene: TRBV11-3
CDR3 protein: CASSSITGTGTYNEQFF

J gene: TRBJ2-3
V gene: TRBV5-1
CDR3 protein: CASSALPSGSGDTQYF

J gene: TRBJ2-7
V gene: TRBV6-5
CDR3 protein: CASSSRQGPYEQYF

J gene: TRBJ1-2
V gene: TRBV6-5
CDR3 protein: CASFRIQGGGYTF

J gene: TRBJ2-7
V gene: TRBV2
CDR3 protein: CASGTQTYEQYF

J gene: TRBJ1-5
V gene: TRBV27
CDR3 protein: CASSFFGGQPQHF

J gene: TRBJ2-3
V gene: TRBV5-1
CDR3 protein: CASSSGTARTDTQYF

J gene: TRBJ1-4
V gene: TRBV7-2
CDR3 protein: CASSLSGRPNEKLFF

J gene: TRBJ2-7
V gene: TRBV9
CDR3 protein: CASSPSGQSYEQYF

J gene: TRBJ2-1
V gene: TRBV5-6
CDR3 protein: CASSLGRGLYNEQFF

J gene: TRBJ2-6
V gene: TRBV5-1
CDR3 protein: CASSLPLGRGANVLTF

J gene: TRBJ2-6
V gene: TRBV7-9
CDR3 protein: CASSSGTGANVLTF

J gene: TRBJ2-5
V gene: TRBV4-3
CDR3 protein: CASSSGTSEREAQYF

J gene: TRBJ1-1
V gene: TRBV6-5
CDR3 protein: CASKKGAANTEAFF

J gene: TRBJ1-2
V gene: TRBV5-1
CDR3 protein: CASSPGSVPSNYGYTF

J gene: TRBJ2-7
V gene: TRBV6-5
CDR3 protein: CASSYRRRVGLLEQYF

J gene: TRBJ1-1
V gene: TRBV7-2
CDR3 protein: CASSLGRGEAFF

J gene: TRBJ2-6
V gene: TRBV10-3
CDR3 protein: CAIREGSSGANVLTF

J gene: TRBJ2-6
V gene: TRBV9
CDR3 protein: CASSVGSLRGFGANVLTF

J gene: TRBJ2-3
V gene: TRBV7-9
CDR3 protein: CASSLRQGGTDTQYF

J gene: TRBJ2-3
V gene: TRBV29-1
CDR3 protein: CSVQRDYLTDTQYF

J gene: TRBJ2-7
V gene: TRBV19
CDR3 protein: CASSPADRVYEQYF

J gene: TRBJ2-1
V gene: TRBV9
CDR3 protein: CASSLRSYDEQFF

J gene: TRBJ1-1
V gene: TRBV6-5
CDR3 protein: CASSYFGRDIEAFF

J gene: TRBJ1-3
V gene: TRBV6-5
CDR3 protein: CAAFSSGNTIYF

J gene: TRBJ1-6
V gene: TRBV4-3
CDR3 protein: CASSQDPPGQYNSPLHF

J gene: TRBJ1-1
V gene: TRBV6-5
CDR3 protein: CASSTHGGANTEAFF

J gene: TRBJ2-3
V gene: TRBV4-3
CDR3 protein: CASSQEWQGFGTDTQYF

J gene: TRBJ2-7
V gene: TRBV4-1
CDR3 protein: CASSLWTGVADEQYF

J gene: TRBJ1-1
V gene: TRBV11-2
CDR3 protein: CASSSQGGGDTEAFF

J gene: TRBJ2-2
V gene: TRBV15
CDR3 protein: CATSRERGRGNTGELFF

J gene: TRBJ1-6
V gene: TRBV4-3
CDR3 protein: CASSQVAGGNNSPLHF

J gene: TRBJ1-2
V gene: TRBV4-1
CDR3 protein: CASSQVGPSGGYTF

J gene: TRBJ2-2
V gene: TRBV30
CDR3 protein: CALDPSGSATGELFF

J gene: TRBJ1-2
V gene: TRBV4-2
CDR3 protein: CASSQERRDGYTF

J gene: TRBJ2-7
V gene: TRBV5-6
CDR3 protein: CASSRREEQYF

J gene: TRBJ1-5
V gene: TRBV5-1
CDR3 protein: CASSLELQIIQPQHF

J gene: TRBJ1-1
V gene: TRBV10-3
CDR3 protein: CAISEVRGNTEAFF

J gene: TRBJ2-5
V gene: TRBV10-2
CDR3 protein: CASSELALAGQETQYF

J gene: TRBJ1-4
V gene: TRBV5-4
CDR3 protein: CASSSTGQGNEKLFF

J gene: TRBJ2-2
V gene: TRBV5-1
CDR3 protein: CASSLLPPGTENTGELFF

J gene: TRBJ1-1
V gene: TRBV2
CDR3 protein: CASAGEAEAFF

J gene: TRBJ1-4
V gene: TRBV2
CDR3 protein: CASSEIRGRGEKLFF

J gene: TRBJ2-3
V gene: TRBV27
CDR3 protein: CASSSRTGWDTDTQYF

J gene: TRBJ2-4
V gene: TRBV7-2
CDR3 protein: CASRGGSGWDIQYF

J gene: TRBJ2-3
V gene: TRBV6-4
CDR3 protein: CASSDSSLADTDTQYF

J gene: TRBJ1-2
V gene: TRBV30
CDR3 protein: CAWSINRNGYTF

J gene: TRBJ2-1
V gene: TRBV27
CDR3 protein: CASSQVNEQFF